This TCR beta chain stems from a study of T cells after yellow fever vaccination. Regarding the study as a whole: Contamination of FACS-sorted repertoires by abundant clonotypes from the bulk population could occur. The study re-detected most primary-vaccination clones after the booster (approximately 96% CD4, around 89% CD8).

This clonotype was counted only a few times. Its specificity is unknown. The CDR3 has 16 residues. Trimming removed 2 bases at V and 8 bases at J, with 16 bases between. CDR1 is MNHNS and CDR2 is SASEGT in the germline V gene. TCRdb processed the 5' RACE reads anew with MiXCR; each CDR3 protein has one entry. The repertoire includes 350,000 to 450,000 distinct CDR3 sequences, around 19% of them detected once, and roughly a sixth sits in the top ten. The origin of this receptor is a young man who received the YFV17D yellow fever vaccine. The sequencing used PBMCs, collected before the yellow fever booster vaccination. The rearrangement joins TRBV6-1 to TRBJ1-6; the D is unclear. CDR3 protein: CASSESQKAWDSPLHF. Here the CDR3 DNA reads TGTGCCAGCAGTGAATCCCAGAAGGCCTGGGATTCACCCCTCCACTTT.